The present entry profiles one TCR beta chain with its context. The CDR3 contains 16 residues. Germline V gene sequence: CDR1 MNHEY, CDR2 SMNVEV (reference sequence). Trimming pared 7 bases from V and 4 bases from J, leaving 22 bases between. This entry belongs to a study of Graves' ophthalmopathy and Graves' hyperthyroidism. Amplification from RNA transcripts yielded the TCR beta CDR3 regions. RT-PCR in the first round used HTBI primers; a second-round multiplex PCR followed. From the multiplex PCR reads, TCRdb called clonotypes with MiXCR, one entry per CDR3 protein. Among hundreds of thousands of distinct CDR3 sequences listed, about a fifth were seen once.

This sequence was found in a woman aged 18 to 35 with stable Graves' hyperthyroidism. Some clones in this sample may be carry-over from other donors' samples. Source material: peripheral blood. The chain has TRBV27 and TRBJ1-2; D remains unclear. The CDR3 protein is CASTPRDTNRLYGYTF. CDR3 nucleotide sequence: TGTGCCAGCACCCCACGAGACACCAACCGACTCTATGGCTACACCTTC.